What follows is one TCR beta chain and its context. Its specificity is not known. This CDR3 is built from 15 residues. With 0 bases removed from V and 8 bases from J, the gap between germline ends came to 14 bases. Germline CDR1 LNHNV, CDR2 YYDKDF (reference sequence). These data are taken from a study of CD8+ T cells in alopecia areata. After isolation, RNA underwent reverse transcription to generate cDNA as the sequencing template. Only in-frame clones appear in the TCRdb table, and some are missing; sequencing was by immunoSEQ multiplex PCR. In the table there are about 42,000 clones, approximately 65% of which are singletons. Noted treatment: oral pan-JAK inhibitor, 5-10 mg twice daily. Points from the study as a whole: A single nonresponder leaves the baseline CD8+ expansion link to response uncertain. In lesional scalp, particularly from alopecia totalis/universalis, clonality was higher than in normal scalp.

The TCR was taken from a human donor with alopecia areata. Material: CD8+ T cells sorted from blood, obtained at week 4, from a patient treated with tofacitinib. The genes are TRBV15 and TRBJ2-1; possibly TRBD1 or TRBD2 for D (5 bases each). CDR3 nucleotides: TGTGCCACCAGCAGAGAGGTAGGGGAGTTCGATGAGCAGTTCTTC. Amino acids: CATSREVGEFDEQFF.